This T cell receptor (beta chain) originates from a study of T cell responses to AZD1222 COVID-19 vaccine. Study context: Second-dose intervals of approximately 4 or approximately 12 weeks were pooled. Study-level points and caveats: In a largely white British group with more females than males, clonal diversity was possibly underestimated.

The repertoire was sequenced with immunoSEQ multiplex PCR; TCRdb's copy has only in-frame clones and lacks some. This sample has fewer than 120,000 clones, with around 90% found just once. On this clone: Its cognate antigen is unknown.

The V gene lost 6 bases and the J gene lost 4 bases, with 8 bases spanning the gap. The CDR3 spans 12 residues. CDR1 SGHNT and CDR2 YENEEA come from the germline V gene. This material consisted of peripheral blood, taken on day 0 of AZD1222 vaccination. This clonotype originated in an adult in good health. The chain has TRBV11-3 and TRBJ2-3; unclear D gene. The chain's CDR3 is CASSRSADTQYF. Here the CDR3 DNA reads TGTGCCAGCAGTCGAAGCGCAGATACGCAGTATTTT. Drawing the rest from reference TRBV11-3 and TRBJ2-3, the complete variable domain is EAGVVQSPRYKIIEKKQPVAFWCNPISGHNTLYWYLQNLGQGPELLIRYENEEAVDDSQLPKDRFSAERLKGVDSTLKIQPAELGDSAVYLCASSRSADTQYFGPGTRLTVL.